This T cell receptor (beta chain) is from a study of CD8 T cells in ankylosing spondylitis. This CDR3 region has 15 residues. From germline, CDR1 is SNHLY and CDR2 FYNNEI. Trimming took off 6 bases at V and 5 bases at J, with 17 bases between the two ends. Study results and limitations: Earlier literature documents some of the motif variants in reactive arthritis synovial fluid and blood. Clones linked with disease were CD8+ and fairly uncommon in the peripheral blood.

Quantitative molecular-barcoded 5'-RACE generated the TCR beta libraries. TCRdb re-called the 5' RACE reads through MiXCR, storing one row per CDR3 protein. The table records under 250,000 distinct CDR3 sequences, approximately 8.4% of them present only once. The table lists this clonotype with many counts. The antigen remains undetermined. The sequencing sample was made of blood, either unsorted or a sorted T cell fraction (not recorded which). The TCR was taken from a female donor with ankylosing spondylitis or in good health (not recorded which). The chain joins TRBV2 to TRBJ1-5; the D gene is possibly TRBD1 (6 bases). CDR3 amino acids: CASSPPGGGYQPQHF. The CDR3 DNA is TGTGCCAGCAGCCCTCCGGGGGGCGGTTATCAGCCCCAGCATTTT.